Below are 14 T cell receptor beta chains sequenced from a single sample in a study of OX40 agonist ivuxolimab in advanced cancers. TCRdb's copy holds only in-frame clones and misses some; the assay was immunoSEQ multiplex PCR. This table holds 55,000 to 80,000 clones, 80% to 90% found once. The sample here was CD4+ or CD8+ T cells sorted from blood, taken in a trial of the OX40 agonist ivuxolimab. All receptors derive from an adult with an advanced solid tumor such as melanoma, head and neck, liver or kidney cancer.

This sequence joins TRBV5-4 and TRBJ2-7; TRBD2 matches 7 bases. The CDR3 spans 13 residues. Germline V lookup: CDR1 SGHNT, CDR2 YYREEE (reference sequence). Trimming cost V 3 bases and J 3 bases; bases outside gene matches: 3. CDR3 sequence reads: CASSWQRDYEQYF. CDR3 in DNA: TGTGCCAGCAGCTGGCAGCGGGACTACGAGCAGTACTTC.

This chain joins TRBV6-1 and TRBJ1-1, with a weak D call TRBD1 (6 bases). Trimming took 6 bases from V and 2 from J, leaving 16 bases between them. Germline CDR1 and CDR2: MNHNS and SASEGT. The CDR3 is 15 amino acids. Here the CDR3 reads CASRETTGANTEAFF. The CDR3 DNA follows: TGTGCCAGCAGAGAGACGACAGGAGCTAACACTGAAGCTTTCTTT.

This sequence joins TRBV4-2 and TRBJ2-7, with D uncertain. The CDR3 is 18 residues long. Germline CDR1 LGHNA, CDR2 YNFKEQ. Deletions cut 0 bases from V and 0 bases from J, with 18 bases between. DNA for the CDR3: TGTGCCAGCAGCCAAGATCTAGGGCAGGATCAACTCTCCTACGAGCAGTACTTC. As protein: CASSQDLGQDQLSYEQYF.

CDR3: CASSMARDSYEQYF. CDR3 bases: TGTGCCAGTAGTATGGCCCGGGACAGCTACGAGCAGTACTTC. The rearrangement joins TRBV19 to TRBJ2-7; 7 bases map to TRBD1. This CDR3 spans 14 amino acids. The V segment lost 3 bases and the J segment 3 bases; nucleotides outside the gene matches: 5. CDR1 LNHDA and CDR2 SQIVND come from the germline V gene (reference sequence).

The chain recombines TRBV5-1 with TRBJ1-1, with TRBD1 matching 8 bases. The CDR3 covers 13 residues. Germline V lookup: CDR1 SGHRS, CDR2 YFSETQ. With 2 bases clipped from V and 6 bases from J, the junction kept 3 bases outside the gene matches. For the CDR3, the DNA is TGCGCCAGCAGCTTTCAGGGGGCTTCTGAAGCTTTCTTT. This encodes CASSFQGASEAFF.

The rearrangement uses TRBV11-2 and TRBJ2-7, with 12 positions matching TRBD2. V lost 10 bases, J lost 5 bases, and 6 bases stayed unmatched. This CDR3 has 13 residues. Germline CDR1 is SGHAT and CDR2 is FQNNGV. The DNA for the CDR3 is TGTGCCACCTTACTAGCGGGAGGCGACGAGCAGTACTTC. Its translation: CATLLAGGDEQYF. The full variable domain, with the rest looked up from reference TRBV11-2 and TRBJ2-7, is EAGVAQSPRYKIIEKRQSVAFWCNPISGHATLYWYQQILGQGPKLLIQFQNNGVVDDSQLPKDRFSAERLKGVDSTLKIQPAKLEDSAVYLCATLLAGGDEQYFGPGTRLTVT.

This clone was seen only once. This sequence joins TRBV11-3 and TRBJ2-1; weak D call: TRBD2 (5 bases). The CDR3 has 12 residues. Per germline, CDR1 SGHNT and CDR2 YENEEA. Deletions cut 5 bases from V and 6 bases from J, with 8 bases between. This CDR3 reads CASSRGFNEQFF. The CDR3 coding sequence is TGTGCCAGCAGCCGAGGGTTCAATGAGCAGTTCTTC.

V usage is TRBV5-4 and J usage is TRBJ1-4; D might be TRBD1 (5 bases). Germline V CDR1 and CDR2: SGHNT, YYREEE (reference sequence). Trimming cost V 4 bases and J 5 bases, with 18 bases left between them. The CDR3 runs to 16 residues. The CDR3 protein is CASSQLRGLVNEKLFF. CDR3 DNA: TGTGCCAGCAGCCAATTAAGGGGACTGGTGAATGAAAAACTGTTTTTT.

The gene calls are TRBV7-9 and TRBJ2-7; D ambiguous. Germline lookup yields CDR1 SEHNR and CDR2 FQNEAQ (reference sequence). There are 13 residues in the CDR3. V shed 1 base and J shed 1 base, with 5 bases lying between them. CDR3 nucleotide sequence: TGTGCCAGCAGCTTAGTCAAGTCCTACGAGCAGTACTTC. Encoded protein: CASSLVKSYEQYF.

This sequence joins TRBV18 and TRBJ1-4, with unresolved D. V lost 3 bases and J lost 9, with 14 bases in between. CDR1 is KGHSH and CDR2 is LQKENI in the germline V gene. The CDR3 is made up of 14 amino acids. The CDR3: CASSPVTGLQKLFF. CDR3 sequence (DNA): TGTGCCAGCTCACCCGTTACTGGATTACAAAAACTGTTTTTT.

In DNA form, the CDR3 reads TGTGCCTGGAAGAAAGGGGGCAATTACTATGGCTACACCTTC. Translated: CAWKKGGNYYGYTF. The V gene is TRBV30, the J gene TRBJ1-2, with 7 bases that match TRBD1. CDR1 GTSNPN and CDR2 SVGIG come from the germline V gene (reference sequence). The ends lost 4 bases at V and 3 bases at J; junction bases unmatched: 8. This CDR3 comprises 14 residues.

The DNA for the CDR3 is TGTGCCAGCAGTCAACGGGGTGCGAACACCGGGGAGCTGTTTTTT. Protein sequence: CASSQRGANTGELFF. The rearrangement uses TRBV27 and TRBJ2-2; D is perhaps TRBD2 (5 bases). In germline, CDR1 is MNHEY, CDR2 SMNVEV (reference sequence). With 5 bases removed from V and 0 bases from J, the gap between germline ends came to 10 bases. The CDR3 covers 15 residues.

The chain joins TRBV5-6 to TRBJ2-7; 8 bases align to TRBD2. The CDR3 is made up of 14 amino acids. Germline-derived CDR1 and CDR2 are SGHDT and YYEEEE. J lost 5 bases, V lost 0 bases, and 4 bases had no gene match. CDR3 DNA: TGTGCCAGCAGCTTGGGGGTAGCGGGACACGAGCAGTACTTC. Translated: CASSLGVAGHEQYF.

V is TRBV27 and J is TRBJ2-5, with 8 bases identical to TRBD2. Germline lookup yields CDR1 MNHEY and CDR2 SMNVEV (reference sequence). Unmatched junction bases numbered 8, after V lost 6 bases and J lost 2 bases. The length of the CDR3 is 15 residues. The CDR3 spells CASSSLGGGQETQYF. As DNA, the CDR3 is TGTGCCAGCAGCTCCCTCGGGGGGGGGCAAGAGACCCAGTACTTC.